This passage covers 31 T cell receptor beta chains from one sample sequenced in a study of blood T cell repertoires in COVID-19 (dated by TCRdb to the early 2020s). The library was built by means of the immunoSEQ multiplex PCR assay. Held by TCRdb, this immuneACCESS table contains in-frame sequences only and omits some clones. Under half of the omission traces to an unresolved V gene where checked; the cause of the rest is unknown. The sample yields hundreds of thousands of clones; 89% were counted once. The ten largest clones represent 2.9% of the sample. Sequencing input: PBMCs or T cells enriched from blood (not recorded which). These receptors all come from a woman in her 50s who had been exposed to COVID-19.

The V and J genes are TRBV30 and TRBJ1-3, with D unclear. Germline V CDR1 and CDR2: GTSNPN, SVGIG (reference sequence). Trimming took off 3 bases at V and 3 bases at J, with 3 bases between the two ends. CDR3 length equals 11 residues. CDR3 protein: CAWSVGNTIYF. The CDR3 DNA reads TGTGCCTGGAGCGTTGGAAACACCATATATTTT.

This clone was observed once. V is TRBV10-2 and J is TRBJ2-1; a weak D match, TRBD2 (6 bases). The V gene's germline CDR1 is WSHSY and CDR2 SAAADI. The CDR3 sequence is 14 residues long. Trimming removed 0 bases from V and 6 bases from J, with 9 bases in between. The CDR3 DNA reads TGCGCCAGCAGTGAGTCGGGGACTGGCAATGAGCAGTTCTTC. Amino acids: CASSESGTGNEQFF.

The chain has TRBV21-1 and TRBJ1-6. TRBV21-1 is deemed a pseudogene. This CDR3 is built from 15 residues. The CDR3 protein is CASPSSDPINSPLHF. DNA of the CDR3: TGTGCCAGCCCGAGTTCTGATCCAATCAATTCACCCCTCCACTTT.

CDR3 nucleotides: TGTGCCAGTAGTATGGCGACAGGGCGCAATCAGCCCCAGCATTTT. Translation gives CASSMATGRNQPQHF. The chain has TRBV19 and TRBJ1-5, with TRBD1 identical over 7 bases. Germline loops: CDR1 LNHDA, CDR2 SQIVND (reference sequence). The V segment lost 3 bases and the J segment 2 bases; nucleotides outside the gene matches: 4. CDR3 length: 15 residues. The complete variable domain, with remaining parts taken from reference TRBV19 and TRBJ1-5, reads DGGITQSPKYLFRKEGQNVTLSCEQNLNHDAMYWYRQDPGQGLRLIYYSQIVNDFQKGDIAEGYSVSREKKESFPLTVTSAQKNPTAFYLCASSMATGRNQPQHFGDGTRLSIL.

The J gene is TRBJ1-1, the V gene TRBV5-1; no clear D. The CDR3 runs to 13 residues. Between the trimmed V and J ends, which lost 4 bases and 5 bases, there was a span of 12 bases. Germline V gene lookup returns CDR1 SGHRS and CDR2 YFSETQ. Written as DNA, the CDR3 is TGCGCCAGCAGCCACGGGTTGGTGACTGAAGCTTTCTTT. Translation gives CASSHGLVTEAFF.

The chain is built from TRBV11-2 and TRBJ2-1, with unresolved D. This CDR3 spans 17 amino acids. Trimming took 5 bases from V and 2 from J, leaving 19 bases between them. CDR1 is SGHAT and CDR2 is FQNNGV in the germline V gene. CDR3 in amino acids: CASSPRPELSPYNEQFF. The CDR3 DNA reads TGTGCCAGCAGCCCCCGCCCCGAGTTATCCCCCTACAATGAGCAGTTCTTC.

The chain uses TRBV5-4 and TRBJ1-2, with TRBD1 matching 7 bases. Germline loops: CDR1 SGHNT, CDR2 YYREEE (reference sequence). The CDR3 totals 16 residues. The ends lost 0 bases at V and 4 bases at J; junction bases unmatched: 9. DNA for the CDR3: TGTGCCAGCAGCTTGGAGGCAGCAGGGGGTGGCTATGGCTACACCTTC. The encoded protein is CASSLEAAGGGYGYTF.

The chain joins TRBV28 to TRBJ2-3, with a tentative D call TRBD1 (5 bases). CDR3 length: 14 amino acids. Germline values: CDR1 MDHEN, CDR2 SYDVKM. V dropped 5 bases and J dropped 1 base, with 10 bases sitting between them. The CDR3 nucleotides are TGTGCCAGCAGTACCTTGACAGGCACAGATACGCAGTATTTT. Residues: CASSTLTGTDTQYF.

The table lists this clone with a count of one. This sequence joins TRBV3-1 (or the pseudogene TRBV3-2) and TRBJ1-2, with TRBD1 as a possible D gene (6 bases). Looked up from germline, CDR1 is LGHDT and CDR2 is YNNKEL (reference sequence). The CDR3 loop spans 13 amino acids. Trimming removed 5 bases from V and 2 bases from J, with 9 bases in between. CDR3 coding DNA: TGTGCCAGCAGCATCACAGGGAACTATGGCTACACCTTC. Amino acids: CASSITGNYGYTF.

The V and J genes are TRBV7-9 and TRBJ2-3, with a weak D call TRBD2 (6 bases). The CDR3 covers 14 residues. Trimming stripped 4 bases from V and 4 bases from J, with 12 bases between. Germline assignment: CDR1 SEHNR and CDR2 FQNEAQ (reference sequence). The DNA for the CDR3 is TGTGCCAGCAGCTCCTCGGAGGGATCAGATACGCAGTATTTT. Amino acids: CASSSSEGSDTQYF.

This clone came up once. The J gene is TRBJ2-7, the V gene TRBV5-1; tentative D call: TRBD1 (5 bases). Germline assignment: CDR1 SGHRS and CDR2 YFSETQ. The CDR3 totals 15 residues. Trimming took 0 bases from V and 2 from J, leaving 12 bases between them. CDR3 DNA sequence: TGCGCCAGCAGCTTGGATGGAGCAGGGACCTACGAGCAGTACTTC. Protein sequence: CASSLDGAGTYEQYF. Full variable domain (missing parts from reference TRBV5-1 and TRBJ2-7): KAGVTQTPRYLIKTRGQQVTLSCSPISGHRSVSWYQQTPGQGLQFLFEYFSETQRNKGNFPGRFSGRQFSNSRSEMNVSTLELGDSALYLCASSLDGAGTYEQYFGPGTRLTVT.

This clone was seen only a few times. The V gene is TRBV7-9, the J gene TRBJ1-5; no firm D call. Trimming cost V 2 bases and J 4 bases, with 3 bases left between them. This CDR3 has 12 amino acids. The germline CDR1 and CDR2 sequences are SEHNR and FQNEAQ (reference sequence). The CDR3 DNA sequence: TGTGCCAGCAGCTTAACTAATCAGCCCCAGCATTTT. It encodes CASSLTNQPQHF.

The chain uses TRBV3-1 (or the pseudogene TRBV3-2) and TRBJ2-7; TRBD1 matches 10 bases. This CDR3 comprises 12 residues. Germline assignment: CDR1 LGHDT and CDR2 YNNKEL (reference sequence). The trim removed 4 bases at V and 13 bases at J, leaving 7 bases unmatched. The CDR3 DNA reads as TGTGCCAGCAGCCTCTATGGACAGGGGGTTTACTTC. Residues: CASSLYGQGVYF.

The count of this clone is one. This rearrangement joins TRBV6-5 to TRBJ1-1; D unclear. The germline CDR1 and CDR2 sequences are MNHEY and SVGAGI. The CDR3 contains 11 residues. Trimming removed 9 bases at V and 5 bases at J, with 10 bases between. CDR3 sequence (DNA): TGTGCCAGTTCCGCGGGGACTGAAGCTTTCTTT. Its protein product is CASSAGTEAFF.

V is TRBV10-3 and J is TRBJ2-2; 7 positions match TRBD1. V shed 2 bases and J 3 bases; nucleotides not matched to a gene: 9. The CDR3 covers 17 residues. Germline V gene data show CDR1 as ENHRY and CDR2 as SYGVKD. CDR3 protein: CAISEAPGQTDTGELFF. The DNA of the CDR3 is TGTGCCATCAGTGAGGCACCGGGACAGACCGACACCGGGGAGCTGTTTTTT.

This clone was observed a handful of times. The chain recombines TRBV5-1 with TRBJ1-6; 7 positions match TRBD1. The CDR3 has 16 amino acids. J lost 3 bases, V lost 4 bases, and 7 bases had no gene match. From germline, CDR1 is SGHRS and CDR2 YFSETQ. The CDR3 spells CASSTGTAGYNSPLHF. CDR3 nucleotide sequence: TGCGCCAGCAGCACTGGGACAGCGGGCTATAATTCACCCCTCCACTTT.

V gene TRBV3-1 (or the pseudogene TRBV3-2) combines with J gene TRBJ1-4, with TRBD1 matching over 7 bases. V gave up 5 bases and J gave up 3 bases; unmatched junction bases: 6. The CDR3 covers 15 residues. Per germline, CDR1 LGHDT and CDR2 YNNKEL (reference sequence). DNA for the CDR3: TGTGCCAGCAGCTCACGGACAGGACCTAATGAAAAACTGTTTTTT. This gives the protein CASSSRTGPNEKLFF.

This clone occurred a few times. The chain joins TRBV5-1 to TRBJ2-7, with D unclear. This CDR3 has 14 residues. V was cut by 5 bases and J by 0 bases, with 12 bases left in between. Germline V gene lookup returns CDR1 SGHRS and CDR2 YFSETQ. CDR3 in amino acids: CASRPEPGSYEQYF. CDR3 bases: TGCGCCAGCAGGCCGGAACCGGGCTCCTACGAGCAGTACTTC.

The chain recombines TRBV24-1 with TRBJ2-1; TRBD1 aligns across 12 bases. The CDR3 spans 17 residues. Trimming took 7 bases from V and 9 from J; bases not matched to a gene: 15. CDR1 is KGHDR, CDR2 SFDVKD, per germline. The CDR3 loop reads CATSDSWGTGGVGEQFF. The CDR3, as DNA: TGTGCCACCAGCGACTCATGGGGGACAGGGGGCGTGGGTGAGCAGTTCTTC.

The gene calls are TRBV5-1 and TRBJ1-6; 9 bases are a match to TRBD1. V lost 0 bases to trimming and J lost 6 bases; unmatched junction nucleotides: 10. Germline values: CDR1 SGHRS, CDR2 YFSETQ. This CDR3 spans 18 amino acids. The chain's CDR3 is CASSLDPPGQGLNSPLHF. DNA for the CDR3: TGCGCCAGCAGCTTGGACCCCCCGGGACAGGGCCTTAATTCACCCCTCCACTTT.

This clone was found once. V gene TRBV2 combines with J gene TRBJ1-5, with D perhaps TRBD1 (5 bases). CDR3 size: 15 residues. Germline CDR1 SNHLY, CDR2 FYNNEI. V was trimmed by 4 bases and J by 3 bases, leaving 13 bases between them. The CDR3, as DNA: TGTGCCAGCAGTGGACAAGACAGACACAATCAGCCCCAGCATTTT. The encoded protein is CASSGQDRHNQPQHF.

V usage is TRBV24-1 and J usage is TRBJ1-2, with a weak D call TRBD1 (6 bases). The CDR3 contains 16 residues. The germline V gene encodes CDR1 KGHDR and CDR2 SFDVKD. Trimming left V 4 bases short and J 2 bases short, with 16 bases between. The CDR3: CATSDRRTETNYGYTF. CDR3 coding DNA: TGTGCCACCAGTGACCGGCGGACAGAAACGAACTATGGCTACACCTTC.

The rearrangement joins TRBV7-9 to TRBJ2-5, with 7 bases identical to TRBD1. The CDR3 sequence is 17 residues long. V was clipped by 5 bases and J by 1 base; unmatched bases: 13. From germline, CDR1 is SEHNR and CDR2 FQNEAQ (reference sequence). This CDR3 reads CASSTPLSQGIQETQYF. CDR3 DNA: TGTGCCAGCAGCACGCCCCTCTCACAGGGGATCCAAGAGACCCAGTACTTC.

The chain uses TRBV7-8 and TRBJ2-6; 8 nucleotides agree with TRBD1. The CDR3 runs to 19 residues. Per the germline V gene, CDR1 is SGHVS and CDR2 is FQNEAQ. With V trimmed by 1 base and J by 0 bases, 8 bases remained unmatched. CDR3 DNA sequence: TGTGCCAGCAGCTTAGGCCCGGGACAGGCCTTCTCTGGGGCCAACGTCCTGACTTTC. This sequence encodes CASSLGPGQAFSGANVLTF.

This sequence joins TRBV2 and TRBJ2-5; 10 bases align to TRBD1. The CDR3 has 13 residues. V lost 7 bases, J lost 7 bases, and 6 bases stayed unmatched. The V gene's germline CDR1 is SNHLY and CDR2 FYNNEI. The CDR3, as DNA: TGTGCCAGCATCGGACAGGGGGTTGGGACCCAGTACTTC. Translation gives CASIGQGVGTQYF. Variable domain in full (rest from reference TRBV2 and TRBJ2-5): EPEVTQTPSHQVTQMGQEVILRCVPISNHLYFYWYRQILGQKVEFLVSFYNNEISEKSEIFDDQFSVERPDGSNFTLKIRSTKLEDSAMYFCASIGQGVGTQYFGPGTRLLVL.

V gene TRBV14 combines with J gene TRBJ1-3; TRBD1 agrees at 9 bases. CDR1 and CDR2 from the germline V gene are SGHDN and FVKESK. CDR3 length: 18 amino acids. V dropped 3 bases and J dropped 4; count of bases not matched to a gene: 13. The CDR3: CASSQGLQGASFGNTIYF. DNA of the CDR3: TGTGCCAGCAGCCAGGGGTTACAGGGGGCATCGTTCGGAAACACCATATATTTT.

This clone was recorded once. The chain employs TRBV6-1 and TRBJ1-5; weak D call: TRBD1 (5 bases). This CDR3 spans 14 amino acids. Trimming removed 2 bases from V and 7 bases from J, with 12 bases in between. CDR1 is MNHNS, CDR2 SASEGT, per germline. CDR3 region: CASSESLGRQPQHF. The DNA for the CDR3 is TGTGCCAGCAGTGAAAGCCTGGGGCGACAGCCCCAGCATTTT.

Here the CDR3 reads CASSERSNSPLHF. CDR3 in DNA: TGTGCCAGCAGTGAGAGGAGTAATTCACCCCTCCACTTT. The rearrangement joins TRBV6-4 to TRBJ1-6, with D uncertain. The V end was cut by 3 bases, the J end by 6 bases, with 6 bases between. The V gene's germline CDR1 is MRHNA and CDR2 SNTAGT. The CDR3 sequence is 13 residues long.

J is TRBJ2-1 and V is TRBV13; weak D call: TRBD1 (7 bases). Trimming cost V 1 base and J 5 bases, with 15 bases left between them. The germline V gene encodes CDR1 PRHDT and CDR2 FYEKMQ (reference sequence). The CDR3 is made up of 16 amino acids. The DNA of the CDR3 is TGTGCCAGCAGCTTAGTGCCCAGGGGGGTCAACAATGAGCAGTTCTTC. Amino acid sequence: CASSLVPRGVNNEQFF.

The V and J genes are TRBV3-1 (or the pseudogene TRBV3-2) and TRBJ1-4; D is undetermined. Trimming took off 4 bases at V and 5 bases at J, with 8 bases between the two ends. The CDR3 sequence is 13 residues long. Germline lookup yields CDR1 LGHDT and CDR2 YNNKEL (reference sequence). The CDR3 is CASSPPQNEKLFF. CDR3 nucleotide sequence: TGTGCCAGCAGCCCCCCGCAGAATGAAAAACTGTTTTTT.

The CDR3 region has the DNA TGTGCCAGCAGTGAATCGTCGCGGTACGAGCAGTACTTC. Translated, it gives CASSESSRYEQYF. The chain uses TRBV6-1 and TRBJ2-7; D is unresolved. Germline V lookup: CDR1 MNHNS, CDR2 SASEGT. V lost 2 bases to trimming and J lost 4 bases, with 9 bases between them. This CDR3 is 13 amino acids long.